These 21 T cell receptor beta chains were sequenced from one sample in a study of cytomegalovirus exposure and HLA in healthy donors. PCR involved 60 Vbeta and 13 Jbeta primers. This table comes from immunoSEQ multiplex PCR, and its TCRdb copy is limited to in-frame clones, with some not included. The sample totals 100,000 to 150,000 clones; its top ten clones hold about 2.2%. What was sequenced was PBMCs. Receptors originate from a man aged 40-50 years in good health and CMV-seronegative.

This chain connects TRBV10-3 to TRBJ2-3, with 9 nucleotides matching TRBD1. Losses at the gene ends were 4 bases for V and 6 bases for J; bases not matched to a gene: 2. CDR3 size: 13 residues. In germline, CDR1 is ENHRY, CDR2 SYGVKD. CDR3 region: CAISGGTGDTQYF. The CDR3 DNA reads TGTGCCATCAGTGGGGGGACAGGGGATACGCAGTATTTT.

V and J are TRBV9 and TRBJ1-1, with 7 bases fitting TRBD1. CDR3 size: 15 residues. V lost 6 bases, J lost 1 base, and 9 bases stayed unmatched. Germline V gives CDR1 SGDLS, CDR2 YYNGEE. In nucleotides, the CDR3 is TGTGCCAGCACGATGGCGGGACAGCAGAACACTGAAGCTTTCTTT. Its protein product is CASTMAGQQNTEAFF.

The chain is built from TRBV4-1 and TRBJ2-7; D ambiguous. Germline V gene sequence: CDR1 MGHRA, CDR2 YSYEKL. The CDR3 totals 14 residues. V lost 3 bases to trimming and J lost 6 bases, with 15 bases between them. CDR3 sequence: CASSQIPGVVEQYF. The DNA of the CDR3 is TGCGCCAGCAGCCAGATCCCCGGAGTGGTCGAGCAGTACTTC.

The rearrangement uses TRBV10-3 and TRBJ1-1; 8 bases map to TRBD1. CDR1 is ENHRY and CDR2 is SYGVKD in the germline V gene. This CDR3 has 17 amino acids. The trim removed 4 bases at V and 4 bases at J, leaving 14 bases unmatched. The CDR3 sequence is CAISVSLRQGAGTEAFF. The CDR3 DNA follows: TGTGCCATCAGTGTTTCTCTTCGGCAGGGGGCGGGCACTGAAGCTTTCTTT.

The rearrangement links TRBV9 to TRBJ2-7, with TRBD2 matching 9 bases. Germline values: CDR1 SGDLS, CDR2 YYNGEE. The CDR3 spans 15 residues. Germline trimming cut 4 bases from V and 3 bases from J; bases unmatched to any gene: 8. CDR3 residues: CASSPGLAGIYEQYF. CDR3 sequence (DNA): TGTGCCAGCAGCCCCGGGCTAGCGGGAATCTACGAGCAGTACTTC.

DNA for the CDR3: TGTGCCAGCAGTAGACAGGGTACTTCACCCCTCCACTTT. Amino acid sequence: CASSRQGTSPLHF. V gene TRBV27 combines with J gene TRBJ1-6; 7 nucleotides line up with TRBD1. CDR1 MNHEY and CDR2 SMNVEV come from the germline V gene (reference sequence). The CDR3 loop spans 13 amino acids. V lost 5 bases to trimming and J lost 9 bases; unmatched junction nucleotides: 4.

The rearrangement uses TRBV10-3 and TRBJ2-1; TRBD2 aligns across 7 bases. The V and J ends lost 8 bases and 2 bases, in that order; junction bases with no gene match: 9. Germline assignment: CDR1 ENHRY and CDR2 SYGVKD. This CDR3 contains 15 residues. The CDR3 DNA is TGTGCCATCGGGGGGGAGGGAGGAACCTACAATGAGCAGTTCTTC. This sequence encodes CAIGGEGGTYNEQFF.

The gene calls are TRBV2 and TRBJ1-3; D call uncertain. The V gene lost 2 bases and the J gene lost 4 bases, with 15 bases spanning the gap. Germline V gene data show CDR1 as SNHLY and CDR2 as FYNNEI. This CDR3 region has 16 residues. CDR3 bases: TGTGCCAGCAGTGAATTCGGGGTTTCAGGAGGAAACACCATATATTTT. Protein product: CASSEFGVSGGNTIYF.

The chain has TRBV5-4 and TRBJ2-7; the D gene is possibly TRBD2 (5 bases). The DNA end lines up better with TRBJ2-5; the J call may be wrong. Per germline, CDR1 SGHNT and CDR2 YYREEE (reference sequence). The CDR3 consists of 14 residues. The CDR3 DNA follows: TGTGCCAGCAGCTCGGGATCAGTCGGGGAGACCCAGTACTTC. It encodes CASSSGSVGETQYF.

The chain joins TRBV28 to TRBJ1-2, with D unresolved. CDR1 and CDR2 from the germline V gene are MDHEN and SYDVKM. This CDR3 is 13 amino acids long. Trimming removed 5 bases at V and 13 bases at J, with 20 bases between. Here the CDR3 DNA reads TGTGCCAGCAGTGTAACCGGGCCGCGGAGGGTCACCTTC. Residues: CASSVTGPRRVTF.

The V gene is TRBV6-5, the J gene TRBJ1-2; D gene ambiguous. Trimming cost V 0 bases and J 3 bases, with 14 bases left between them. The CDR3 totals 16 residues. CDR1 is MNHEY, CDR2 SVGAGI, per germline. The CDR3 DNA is TGTGCCAGCAGTTACTCGGAGGGAGTTAGTTACTATGGCTACACCTTC. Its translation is CASSYSEGVSYYGYTF.

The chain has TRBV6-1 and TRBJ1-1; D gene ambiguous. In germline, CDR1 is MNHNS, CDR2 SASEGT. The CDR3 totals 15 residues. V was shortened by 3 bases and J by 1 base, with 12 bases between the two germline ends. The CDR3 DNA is TGTGCCAGCAGTGACGGCGGGTTAGGGAACACTGAAGCTTTCTTT. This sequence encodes CASSDGGLGNTEAFF.

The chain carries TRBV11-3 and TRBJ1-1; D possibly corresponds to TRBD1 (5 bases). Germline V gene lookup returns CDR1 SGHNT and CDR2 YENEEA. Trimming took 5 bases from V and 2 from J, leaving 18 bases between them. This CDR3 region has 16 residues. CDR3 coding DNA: TGTGCCAGCAGCCCCGAGGCCACAGGTTCCAACACTGAAGCTTTCTTT. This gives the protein CASSPEATGSNTEAFF.

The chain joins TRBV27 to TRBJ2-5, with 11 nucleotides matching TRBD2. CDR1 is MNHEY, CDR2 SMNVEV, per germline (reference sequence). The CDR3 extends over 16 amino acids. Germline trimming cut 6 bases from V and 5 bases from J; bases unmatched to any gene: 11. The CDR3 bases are TGTGCCAGCAGCACGACACTAGCGGGAGTTGGGGAGACCCAGTACTTC. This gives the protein CASSTTLAGVGETQYF.

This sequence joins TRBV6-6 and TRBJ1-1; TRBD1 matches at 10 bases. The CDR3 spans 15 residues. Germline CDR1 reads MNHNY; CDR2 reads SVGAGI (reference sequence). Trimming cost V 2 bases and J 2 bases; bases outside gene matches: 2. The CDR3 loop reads CASSYGDRGNTEAFF. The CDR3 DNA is TGTGCCAGCAGTTACGGGGACAGGGGTAACACTGAAGCTTTCTTT.

The CDR3 here is CASSIRQPGTYGYTF. The CDR3 DNA sequence: TGTGCCAGTAGTATTAGGCAGCCGGGAACCTATGGCTACACCTTC. The chain joins TRBV19 to TRBJ1-2, with D unclear. Trimming took off 3 bases at V and 4 bases at J, with 15 bases between the two ends. This CDR3 contains 15 residues. Germline V gene sequence: CDR1 LNHDA, CDR2 SQIVND (reference sequence).

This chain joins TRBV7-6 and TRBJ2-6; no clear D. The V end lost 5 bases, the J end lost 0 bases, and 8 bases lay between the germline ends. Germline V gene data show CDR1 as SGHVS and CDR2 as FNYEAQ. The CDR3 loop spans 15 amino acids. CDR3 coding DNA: TGTGCCAGCAGCCCCGACAACTCTGGGGCCAACGTCCTGACTTTC. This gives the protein CASSPDNSGANVLTF.

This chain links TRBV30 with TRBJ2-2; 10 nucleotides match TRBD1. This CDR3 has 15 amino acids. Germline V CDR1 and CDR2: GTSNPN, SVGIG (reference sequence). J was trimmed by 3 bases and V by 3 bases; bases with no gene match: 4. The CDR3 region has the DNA TGTGCCTGGAGGGCCGGGACAGGGGACACCGGGGAGCTGTTTTTT. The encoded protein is CAWRAGTGDTGELFF. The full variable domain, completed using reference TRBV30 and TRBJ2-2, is SQTIHQWPATLVQPVGSPLSLECTVEGTSNPNLYWYRQAAGRGLQLLFYSVGIGQISSEVPQNLSASRPQDRQFILSSKKLLLSDSGFYLCAWRAGTGDTGELFFGEGSRLTVL.

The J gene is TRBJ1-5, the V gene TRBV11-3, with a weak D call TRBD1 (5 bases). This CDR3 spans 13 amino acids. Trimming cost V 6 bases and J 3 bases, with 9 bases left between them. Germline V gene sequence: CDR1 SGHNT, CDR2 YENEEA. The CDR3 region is CASRGLVNQPQHF. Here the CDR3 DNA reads TGTGCCAGCAGGGGGCTAGTCAATCAGCCCCAGCATTTT.

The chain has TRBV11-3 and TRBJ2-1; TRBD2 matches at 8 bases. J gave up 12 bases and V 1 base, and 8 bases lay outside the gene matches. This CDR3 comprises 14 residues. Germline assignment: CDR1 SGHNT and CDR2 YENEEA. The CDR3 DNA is TGTGCCAGCAGCTTAGTCGCGGGAGGTTTTGGGCAGTTCTTC. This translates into CASSLVAGGFGQFF.

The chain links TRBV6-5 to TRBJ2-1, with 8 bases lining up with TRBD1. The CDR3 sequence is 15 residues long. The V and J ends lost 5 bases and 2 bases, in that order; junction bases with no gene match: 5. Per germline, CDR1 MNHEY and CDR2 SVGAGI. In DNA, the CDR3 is TGTGCCAGCAGTATCGACAGGGGAACCTACAATGAGCAGTTCTTC. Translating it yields CASSIDRGTYNEQFF.